This T cell receptor (beta chain) derives from a study of shared clonotypes between healthy human individuals. Study in general: Per donor, three plates held CD4 naive cells, three held CD4 memory, two held CD8 naive and one held CD8 memory.

Trimming took 4 bases from V and 7 from J; bases not matched to a gene: 12. The CDR3 length is 15 residues. Germline CDR1 reads MGHRA; CDR2 reads YSYEKL. Data came from immunoSEQ multiplex PCR; TCRdb stores just in-frame clones and leaves some out. This sample has some 2,400,000 clones, with approximately 95% found just once. The TCR sequence derives from a man between 18 and 35 years old in good health. The sequenced material came from naive CD4+ T cells sorted from blood. Subset: CD45RA+ positively selected. This chain joins TRBV4-1 and TRBJ2-5, with 7 nucleotides matching TRBD2. The CDR3 coding sequence is TGCGCCAGCAGCCCTAGACTAGCCCCTGGGGGGACCCAGTACTTC. This gives the protein CASSPRLAPGGTQYF.